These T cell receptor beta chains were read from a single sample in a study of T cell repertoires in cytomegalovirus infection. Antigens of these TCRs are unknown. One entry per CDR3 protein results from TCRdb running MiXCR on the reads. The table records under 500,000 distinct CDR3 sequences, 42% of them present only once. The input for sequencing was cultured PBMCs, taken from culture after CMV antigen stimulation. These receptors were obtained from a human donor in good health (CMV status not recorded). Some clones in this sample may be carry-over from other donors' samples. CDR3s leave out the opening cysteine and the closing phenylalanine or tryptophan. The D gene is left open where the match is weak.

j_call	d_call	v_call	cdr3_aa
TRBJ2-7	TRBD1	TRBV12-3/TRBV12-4	ASSPSPGTGFYEQY
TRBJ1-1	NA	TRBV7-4	ASGKDSNTEAF
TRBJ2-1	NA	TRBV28	ASSPSGGGAFYNEQF
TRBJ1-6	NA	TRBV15	ATSSADVSPLH
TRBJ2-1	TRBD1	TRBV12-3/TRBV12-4	ASYLGDREFDEQF
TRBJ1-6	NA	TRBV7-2	ASMTLGTLH
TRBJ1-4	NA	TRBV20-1	SAREVGTNEKLF
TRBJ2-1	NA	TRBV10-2	ASRAEAGHNEQF
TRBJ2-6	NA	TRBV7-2	ASSILTRSGANVLT
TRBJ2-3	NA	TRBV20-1	SASGTADTQY
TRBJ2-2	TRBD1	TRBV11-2	ASRKTGVGTGELF
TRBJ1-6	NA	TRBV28	ASSPHQSSYNSPLH
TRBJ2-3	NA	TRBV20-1	SARLAMDTQY
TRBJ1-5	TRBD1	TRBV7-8	ASSSRDRGGYSNQPQH
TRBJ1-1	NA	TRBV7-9	ASSAVAAEAF
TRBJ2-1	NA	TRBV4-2	ASSQEGTLGNEQF